This TCR beta chain came from a study of blood T cells in healthy people across ages. Primed by a sample-barcoded 5' primer and a J-beta primer mix, a second PCR proceeded for about 6 to 12 cycles. Each CDR3 protein gets one entry after TCRdb re-called the 5' RACE reads with MiXCR. The sample records 1.5 million to 2 million distinct CDR3 sequences, around 35% being singletons. CDR1 is DFQATT, CDR2 SNEGSKA, per germline (reference sequence). V shed 3 bases and J 4 bases; nucleotides not matched to a gene: 8. The CDR3 consists of 15 residues. The clonotype comes from a young woman in good health. The source material was blood. The V gene is TRBV20-1, the J gene TRBJ2-1, with TRBD1 identical over 8 bases. The DNA of the CDR3 is TGCAGTGCTAGCCTCGGGACAGGACTATACAATGAGCAGTTCTTC. It codes for CSASLGTGLYNEQFF.